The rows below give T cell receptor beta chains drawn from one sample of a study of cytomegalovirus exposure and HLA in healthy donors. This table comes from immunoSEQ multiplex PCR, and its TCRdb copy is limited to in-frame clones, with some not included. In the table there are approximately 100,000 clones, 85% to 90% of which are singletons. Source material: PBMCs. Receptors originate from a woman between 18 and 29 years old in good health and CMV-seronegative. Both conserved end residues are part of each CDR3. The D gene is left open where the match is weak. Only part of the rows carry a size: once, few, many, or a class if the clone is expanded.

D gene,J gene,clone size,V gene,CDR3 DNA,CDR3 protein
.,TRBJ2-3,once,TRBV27,TGTGCCAGCTGGCCTAGCGGCACAGATACGCAGTATTTT,CASWPSGTDTQYF
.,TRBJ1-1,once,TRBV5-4,TGTGCCAGCAGCTTGGTACGGGGGGCGATGAACACTGAAGCTTTCTTT,CASSLVRGAMNTEAFF
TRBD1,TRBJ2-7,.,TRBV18,TGTGCCAGCTCACCACGACAGGGGCCAAAGTCCTACGAGCAGTACTTC,CASSPRQGPKSYEQYF
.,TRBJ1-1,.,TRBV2,TGTGCCAGCAGTCCCCTGGGGCTCATGAACACTGAAGCTTTCTTT,CASSPLGLMNTEAFF
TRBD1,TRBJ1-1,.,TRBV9,TGTGCCAGCAGCGCCGACAGGGTAGTGACCCACACTGAAGCTTTCTTT,CASSADRVVTHTEAFF
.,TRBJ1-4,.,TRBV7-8,TGTGCCAGCAGCTTAGCGCTCGGCAGGGGAAGGGAAAAACTGTTTTTT,CASSLALGRGREKLFF
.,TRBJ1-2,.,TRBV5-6,TGTGCCAGCAGCCGTAATCGGGGGTATGGCTACACCTTC,CASSRNRGYGYTF
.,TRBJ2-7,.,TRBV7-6,TGTGCCAGCAGCTTAGAACAGGCGAGCTACGAGCAGTACTTC,CASSLEQASYEQYF
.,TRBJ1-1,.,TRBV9,TGTGCCAGCAGCGCGGGGGGGCTGAACACTGAAGCTTTCTTT,CASSAGGLNTEAFF
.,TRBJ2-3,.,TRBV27,TGTGCCAGCAGTCCCTTTGCCGCCAGTGCCACAGATACGCAGTATTTT,CASSPFAASATDTQYF
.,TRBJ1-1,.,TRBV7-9,TGTGCCAGCAGCTCTGGGGGGACTGAAGCTTTCTTT,CASSSGGTEAFF
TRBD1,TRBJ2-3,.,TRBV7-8,TGTGCCAGCAGCTTATACGAAGGGGACAGGTCTCTTCATACGCAGTATTTT,CASSLYEGDRSLHTQYF
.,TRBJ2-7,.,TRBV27,TGTGCCAGCAGTTTGGGGGGACCCTCCTACGAGCAGTACTTC,CASSLGGPSYEQYF
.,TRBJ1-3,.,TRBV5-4,TGTGCCAGCAGCTTCGGCGGGGCTACGGGAGGAAACACCATATATTTT,CASSFGGATGGNTIYF